Ten or more counts support the clone carrying this TCR beta chain. The data originate from a study of T cells in Graves' hyperthyroidism and ophthalmopathy. The junction had 6 bases not matched to a gene; V was cut back by 8 bases and J by 8 bases. The CDR3 covers 13 residues. CDR1 SEHNR and CDR2 FQNEAQ come from the germline V gene (reference sequence). Amplification of TCR beta CDR3 regions was performed using RNA transcripts as template. Researchers ran a first-round RT-PCR on the TCR CDR3 using the HTBI primer set. TCRdb fed the multiplex PCR reads into MiXCR, producing one record per CDR3 protein. The sample lists about 99,000 distinct CDR3 sequences, 40% to 50% occurring once.

This clonotype was obtained from a man aged 35 to 55 with Graves' hyperthyroidism. Sequencing was performed on blood. V is TRBV7-9 and J is TRBJ1-4, with 9 bases identical to TRBD1. The CDR3 loop reads CASSGQGREKLFF. The DNA of the CDR3 is TGTGCCAGCTCCGGACAGGGGAGGGAAAAACTGTTTTTT. Full variable domain (rest looked up from reference TRBV7-9 and TRBJ1-4): DTGVSQNPRHKITKRGQNVTFRCDPISEHNRLYWYRQTLGQGPEFLTYFQNEAQLEKSRLLSDRFSAERPKGSFSTLEIQRTEQGDSAMYLCASSGQGREKLFFGSGTQLSVL.